This T cell receptor (beta chain) appears in the sequencing data of a study of radiotherapy plus CTLA-4 blockade in lung cancer. The CDR3 length is 16 residues. V trimming: 4 bases; J trimming: 8 bases; junction bases outside the gene matches: 8. Germline assignment: CDR1 SGHNT and CDR2 YYREEE (reference sequence). The method was immunoSEQ multiplex PCR; TCRdb's version includes in-frame clones alone and lacks a portion of them. The repertoire holds some 73,000 clones, with approximately 80% as singletons. This clone showed up just a few times. The V call is TRBV5-4, the J call TRBJ2-2; 13 nucleotides agree with TRBD2. The receptor was derived from a human donor with non-small cell lung cancer who had stable disease on radiotherapy plus ipilimumab. Sequenced material: peripheral blood, taken from a patient treated with radiotherapy plus ipilimumab. The CDR3 DNA sequence: TGTGCCAGCAGCCCTACTAGCGGGAGGGCCTCTGGGGAGCTGTTTTTT. This translates into CASSPTSGRASGELFF.